The 16 T cell receptor beta chains given below trace back to one sample, sequenced in a study of molecular identifiers for immune sequencing clone quantification. TCRdb itself ran the PCR reads through MiXCR, one entry per CDR3 protein. Of about 500,000 distinct CDR3 sequences in the sample, about a fifth were seen once. The specimen sequenced was naive CD8+ T cells from blood, with Jurkat cell RNA spiked in. Subset described: FACS-sorted CD8+CD4-CCR7+CD45RA+ naive T cells. These receptors were obtained from a human donor in good health. Some libraries in this study had Jurkat cell RNA spiked in.

The chain combines TRBV20-1 with TRBJ2-1; D gene unclear. The V and J ends lost 0 bases and 4 bases respectively, with 7 bases between them. Germline loops: CDR1 DFQATT, CDR2 SNEGSKA (reference sequence). The CDR3 runs 13 residues. The chain's CDR3 is CSARELGYNEQFF. DNA for the CDR3: TGCAGTGCTAGAGAGCTGGGGTACAATGAGCAGTTCTTC.

A note on this clonotype: Since no conserved phenylalanine or tryptophan closes the CDR3, a read error is the likely cause. The chain has TRBV20-1 and TRBJ1-2, with D possibly being TRBD1 (6 bases). Germline V gene sequence: CDR1 DFQATT, CDR2 SNEGSKA (reference sequence). The length of the CDR3 is 15 residues. V was shortened by 4 bases and J by 5 bases, with 20 bases between the two germline ends. The CDR3, as DNA: TGCAGTGCTATATCAGGGAAACAGGGACAATATGGCTACACCCTC. Its protein is CSAISGKQGQYGYTL.

This clonotype has a count of ten or more. The rearrangement links TRBV27 to TRBJ2-7; TRBD1 matches 10 bases. The CDR3 is made up of 14 amino acids. V dropped 4 bases and J dropped 7; count of bases not matched to a gene: 7. CDR1 is MNHEY, CDR2 SMNVEV, per germline (reference sequence). The CDR3 reads CASSYGTGVGEQYF. CDR3 nucleotide sequence: TGTGCCAGCAGTTATGGGACAGGGGTGGGGGAGCAGTACTTC.

This clonotype was found many times. V usage is TRBV29-1 and J usage is TRBJ2-7; 8 bases line up with TRBD2. The CDR3 loop spans 14 amino acids. The V and J ends lost 6 bases and 3 bases, in that order; junction bases with no gene match: 10. Germline-derived CDR1 and CDR2 are SQVTM and ANQGSEA. The CDR3 DNA follows: TGCAGCGTCCTCGGACTAGCAGCTCGCTACGAGCAGTACTTC. The encoded protein is CSVLGLAARYEQYF.

This clonotype was counted ten times or more. The chain recombines TRBV25-1 with TRBJ1-6; 7 bases agree with TRBD1. The CDR3 is 15 residues long. Germline CDR1 reads MGHDK; CDR2 reads SYGVNS. After removal of 3 bases from V and 6 bases from J, the junction contained 5 bases not matched to a gene. This chain's CDR3 is CASSDGTVGNSPLHF. The CDR3 DNA reads TGTGCCAGCAGTGACGGGACAGTTGGTAATTCACCCCTCCACTTT.

This clonotype was observed at least ten times. The chain links TRBV29-1 to TRBJ1-1; the D gene is possibly TRBD1 (6 bases). Per germline, CDR1 SQVTM and CDR2 ANQGSEA. This CDR3 has 15 amino acids. Trimming took off 0 bases at V and 0 bases at J, with 11 bases between the two ends. Here the CDR3 reads CSVEEGGNMNTEAFF. CDR3 DNA sequence: TGCAGCGTTGAAGAGGGGGGCAACATGAACACTGAAGCTTTCTTT. Variable domain in full (rest from reference TRBV29-1 and TRBJ1-1): SAVISQKPSRDICQRGTSLTIQCQVDSQVTMMFWYRQQPGQSLTLIATANQGSEATYESGFVIDKFPISRPNLTFSTLTVSNMSPEDSSIYLCSVEEGGNMNTEAFFGQGTRLTVV.

Only a few counts were recorded for this clonotype. This chain joins TRBV7-9 and TRBJ2-5; D gene unclear. The V gene's germline CDR1 is SEHNR and CDR2 FQNEAQ (reference sequence). The CDR3 is 14 residues long. V was trimmed by 1 base and J by 0 bases, leaving 6 bases between them. CDR3 sequence reads: CASSLGPNQETQYF. DNA for the CDR3: TGTGCCAGCAGCTTAGGTCCCAACCAAGAGACCCAGTACTTC.

By sample fraction, this clonotype is medium-sized. The CDR3 region has the DNA TGTGCCAGCAGTTTGGCAGCCACCTACGAGCAGTACTTC. It is translated as CASSLAATYEQYF. The J gene is TRBJ2-7, the V gene TRBV6-2 or TRBV6-3; D remains unclear. CDR1 MNHEY and CDR2 SVGEGT come from the germline V gene. The germline V and J ends were trimmed by 4 bases and 2 bases, with 9 bases remaining between them. The CDR3 spans 13 residues.

This clonotype was counted at least ten times. The rearrangement joins TRBV7-9 to TRBJ2-3, with D perhaps TRBD1 or TRBD2 (5 bases each). V was cut by 4 bases and J by 0 bases, with 14 bases left in between. Germline V lookup: CDR1 SEHNR, CDR2 FQNEAQ (reference sequence). The CDR3 length is 16 residues. CDR3 loop: CASSSPPGDSTDTQYF. The DNA of the CDR3 is TGTGCCAGCAGCTCTCCCCCCGGGGACAGCACAGATACGCAGTATTTT.

Only one count was recorded for this clonotype. An end of the junction differs from the germline gene, which may be a read error. The J gene is TRBJ2-2, the V gene TRBV29-1, with 7 bases fitting TRBD1. Germline V gives CDR1 SQVTM, CDR2 ANQGSEA. This CDR3 is 13 amino acids long. CDR3 protein: CSVTGWGTGELLF. The CDR3 DNA sequence: TGCAGCGTGACAGGGTGGGGCACCGGGGAGCTGCTTTTT.

This clonotype occurred many times. CDR3 nucleotide sequence: TGCAGCGTTGTCCTCGGCCACTCCTACGAGCAGTACTTC. Its protein product is CSVVLGHSYEQYF. This sequence joins TRBV29-1 and TRBJ2-7; D gene ambiguous. V gave up 4 bases and J gave up 0 bases, with 10 bases separating them. The CDR3 sequence is 13 residues long. The germline gives CDR1 SQVTM, CDR2 ANQGSEA.

This clonotype was seen at least ten times. V gene TRBV7-2 combines with J gene TRBJ2-2, with a weak D call TRBD2 (6 bases). V was trimmed by 5 bases and J by 4 bases, leaving 17 bases between them. Germline CDR1 reads SGHTA; CDR2 reads FQGNSA. The CDR3 sequence is 16 residues long. CDR3 coding DNA: TGTGCCAGCAGCCCGCTGACTAGTCAGGGCACCGGGGAGCTGTTTTTT. Protein product: CASSPLTSQGTGELFF.

This clonotype was picked up many times. This sequence joins TRBV9 and TRBJ1-5; D perhaps matches TRBD1 (5 bases). The V and J ends lost 0 bases and 4 bases respectively, with 11 bases between them. CDR3 length: 15 amino acids. Germline CDR1 SGDLS, CDR2 YYNGEE. This chain's CDR3 is CASSVEGGGNQPQHF. CDR3 bases: TGTGCCAGCAGCGTAGAAGGTGGGGGGAATCAGCCCCAGCATTTT.

This clonotype occurred a few times. The J gene is TRBJ1-1, the V gene TRBV5-6; no reliable D call. CDR1 is SGHDT and CDR2 is YYEEEE in the germline V gene. This CDR3 is built from 18 residues. V shed 4 bases and J shed 0 bases, with 22 bases lying between them. The CDR3 bases are TGTGCCAGCAGCCCACCCAGGCCAGTGGCAGTAGTGAACACTGAAGCTTTCTTT. This gives the protein CASSPPRPVAVVNTEAFF.

This rearrangement joins TRBV30 to TRBJ1-1, with TRBD1 as a possible D gene (6 bases). Germline lookup yields CDR1 GTSNPN and CDR2 SVGIG (reference sequence). This CDR3 contains 12 residues. The V and J ends lost 0 bases and 10 bases respectively, with 12 bases between them. The CDR3 DNA reads as TGTGCCTGGAGTGTACGATTAGGGGGAGCTTTCTTT. This translates into CAWSVRLGGAFF. The variable domain in full, with the rest retrieved from reference TRBV30 and TRBJ1-1, is SQTIHQWPATLVQPVGSPLSLECTVEGTSNPNLYWYRQAAGRGLQLLFYSVGIGQISSEVPQNLSASRPQDRQFILSSKKLLLSDSGFYLCAWSVRLGGAFFGQGTRLTVV.

The J gene is TRBJ1-4, the V gene TRBV20-1, with D perhaps matching TRBD1 (6 bases). CDR3 length: 14 amino acids. Deletions cut 0 bases from V and 5 bases from J, with 10 bases between. Germline-derived CDR1 and CDR2 are DFQATT and SNEGSKA (reference sequence). The CDR3 DNA reads as TGCAGTGCTAGAGATGTGGACAGCAATGAAAAACTGTTTTTT. Translating gives CSARDVDSNEKLFF.